A selection of T cell receptor beta chains follows, all from one sample in a study of radiotherapy plus CTLA-4 blockade in lung cancer. Clones were read by immunoSEQ multiplex PCR, and TCRdb kept only the in-frame ones, dropping some. This sample has 100,000 to 150,000 clones; approximately 84% occur once, and the top ten carry approximately 4.7%. Sequencing was performed on peripheral blood, taken from a patient treated with radiotherapy plus ipilimumab. These TCRs come from a human donor with non-small cell lung cancer who had a partial response to radiotherapy plus ipilimumab. Each CDR3 is given with its conserved first and last residue. The order of the fields is D gene, CDR3 length, V gene, J gene, clone size, CDR3 DNA, CDR3 protein. A D gene is named only where the DNA matches it firmly. Clone size is given for some rows only: seen once, a few or many times, or a class if the clone is expanded.

d_gene: -
len: 14
v_gene: TRBV15
j_gene: TRBJ1-2
abundance: once
CDR3nt: TGTGCCACCAGCAGCAACTGGGGGCAGAGGGGCTACACCTTC
CDR3aa: CATSSNWGQRGYTF

d_gene: -
len: 14
v_gene: TRBV15
j_gene: TRBJ2-5
abundance: -
CDR3nt: TGTGCCACCAGCAGAGTTGCAGGGGCGGAGACCCAGTACTTC
CDR3aa: CATSRVAGAETQYF

d_gene: TRBD2
len: 16
v_gene: TRBV19
j_gene: TRBJ2-3
abundance: -
CDR3nt: TGTGCCAGTAGTTCCCCTCCGGGACTAAGCACAGATACGCAGTATTTT
CDR3aa: CASSSPPGLSTDTQYF

d_gene: -
len: 15
v_gene: TRBV29-1
j_gene: TRBJ1-2
abundance: -
CDR3nt: TGCAGCGTTGAAGCCAGGGACACAAAAAACTATGGCTACACCTTC
CDR3aa: CSVEARDTKNYGYTF

d_gene: TRBD1
len: 15
v_gene: TRBV18
j_gene: TRBJ2-7
abundance: -
CDR3nt: TGTGCCAGCTCACCAGCGACAGGGGGGCTCGGCGAGCAGTACTTC
CDR3aa: CASSPATGGLGEQYF

d_gene: -
len: 11
v_gene: TRBV28
j_gene: TRBJ2-1
abundance: -
CDR3nt: TGTGCCAGCAGTCTTCACAATGAGCAGTTCTTC
CDR3aa: CASSLHNEQFF

d_gene: TRBD1
len: 15
v_gene: TRBV5-1
j_gene: TRBJ2-5
abundance: once
CDR3nt: TGCGCCAGCAGGCCGACAGGGGGTTCGGGGGAGACCCAGTACTTC
CDR3aa: CASRPTGGSGETQYF

d_gene: TRBD2
len: 18
v_gene: TRBV9
j_gene: TRBJ2-6
abundance: -
CDR3nt: TGTGCCAGCAGCGTAAGTGGGGGGGTCAACTCTGGGGCCAACGTCCTGACTTTC
CDR3aa: CASSVSGGVNSGANVLTF

d_gene: TRBD2
len: 15
v_gene: TRBV5-6
j_gene: TRBJ2-7
abundance: -
CDR3nt: TGTGCCAGCAGCTTGGTAGGCGGGAGCTCCTACGAGCAGTACTTC
CDR3aa: CASSLVGGSSYEQYF

d_gene: -
len: 13
v_gene: TRBV27
j_gene: TRBJ1-2
abundance: -
CDR3nt: TGTGCCAGCAGCTTTGGACTTAACTATGGCTACACCTTC
CDR3aa: CASSFGLNYGYTF

d_gene: -
len: 14
v_gene: TRBV5-1
j_gene: TRBJ1-5
abundance: -
CDR3nt: TGCGCCAGCAGCGTGTCGACTGGAAATCAGCCCCAGCATTTT
CDR3aa: CASSVSTGNQPQHF

d_gene: -
len: 16
v_gene: TRBV5-1
j_gene: TRBJ1-1
abundance: few
CDR3nt: TGCGCCAGCAGCCCCACCCAGACAGGCCTGAACACTGAAGCTTTCTTT
CDR3aa: CASSPTQTGLNTEAFF

d_gene: -
len: 13
v_gene: TRBV7-3
j_gene: TRBJ2-5
abundance: -
CDR3nt: TGTGCCAGCAGCTCCGGGACTCAAGAGACCCAGTACTTC
CDR3aa: CASSSGTQETQYF

d_gene: -
len: 17
v_gene: TRBV9
j_gene: TRBJ2-1
abundance: -
CDR3nt: TGTGCCAGCAGCCCCCTCGCTAGCGCACGCTCCTACAATGAGCAGTTCTTC
CDR3aa: CASSPLASARSYNEQFF

d_gene: -
len: 13
v_gene: TRBV30
j_gene: TRBJ1-1
abundance: -
CDR3nt: TGTGCCTGGAACAGAAGTCCTGATACTGAAGCTTTCTTT
CDR3aa: CAWNRSPDTEAFF

d_gene: -
len: 14
v_gene: TRBV7-3
j_gene: TRBJ2-1
abundance: -
CDR3nt: TGTGCCAGCAGCCGACAGAGCTCCTACAATGAGCAGTTCTTC
CDR3aa: CASSRQSSYNEQFF

d_gene: -
len: 14
v_gene: TRBV25-1
j_gene: TRBJ1-1
abundance: -
CDR3nt: TGTGCCAGCAGTGATCTGGGGGCGGGCACTGAAGCTTTCTTT
CDR3aa: CASSDLGAGTEAFF

d_gene: -
len: 13
v_gene: TRBV28
j_gene: TRBJ2-7
abundance: once
CDR3nt: TGTGCCAGCAGTTTCCTCGTTTATTACGAGCAGTACTTC
CDR3aa: CASSFLVYYEQYF

d_gene: -
len: 13
v_gene: TRBV9
j_gene: TRBJ1-2
abundance: -
CDR3nt: TGTGCCAGCAGCGTACAGGGTAACTATGGCTACACCTTC
CDR3aa: CASSVQGNYGYTF

d_gene: -
len: 15
v_gene: TRBV28
j_gene: TRBJ2-1
abundance: few
CDR3nt: TGTGCCAGCAGTCCTCGGGGTAGCGTTGGCGGTGAGCAGTTCTTC
CDR3aa: CASSPRGSVGGEQFF

d_gene: -
len: 15
v_gene: TRBV10-2
j_gene: TRBJ2-1
abundance: -
CDR3nt: TGCGCCAGCAGTGAGACCGAGGGGGCCTACAATGAGCAGTTCTTC
CDR3aa: CASSETEGAYNEQFF

d_gene: -
len: 13
v_gene: TRBV5-6
j_gene: TRBJ1-1
abundance: -
CDR3nt: TGTGCCAGCAGCTCCCTTTCGGGCACTGAAGCTTTCTTT
CDR3aa: CASSSLSGTEAFF

d_gene: -
len: 16
v_gene: TRBV5-1
j_gene: TRBJ1-4
abundance: -
CDR3nt: TGCGCCAGCAGCTTGGCCAACAGGGAGGGTCGAGAAAAACTGTTTTTT
CDR3aa: CASSLANREGREKLFF